Listed here are 21 T cell receptor beta chains from one sample, sequenced in a study of CD8+ T cells in alopecia areata. The authors extracted RNA and reverse transcribed it into cDNA as the sequencing template. Sequenced by immunoSEQ multiplex PCR; TCRdb stores in-frame clones only, minus some. There are roughly 200,000 clones in the sample; about 63% occur only once, and 1.7% lies in the top ten. The source was CD4+ T cells sorted from blood, collected at week 0. The receptors shown here come from a human donor with alopecia areata.

This clone was detected a few times. The chain combines TRBV29-1 with TRBJ1-1, with no clear D. The V and J ends lost 6 bases and 1 base respectively, with 15 bases between them. The CDR3 is made up of 14 amino acids. Germline-derived CDR1 and CDR2 are SQVTM and ANQGSEA. The CDR3 coding sequence is TGCAGCGTGGGCCTCGGGCAGAAGAACACTGAAGCTTTCTTT. Translating it yields CSVGLGQKNTEAFF.

This chain joins TRBV30 and TRBJ2-3; 9 nucleotides match TRBD1. The CDR3 consists of 14 residues. CDR1 GTSNPN and CDR2 SVGIG come from the germline V gene (reference sequence). V gave up 5 bases and J gave up 4 bases; unmatched junction bases: 7. The CDR3 protein is CAWGHGQGSDTQYF. CDR3 DNA: TGTGCCTGGGGCCACGGACAGGGGTCAGATACGCAGTATTTT.

This chain links TRBV2 with TRBJ1-6; D remains ambiguous. The germline V gene encodes CDR1 SNHLY and CDR2 FYNNEI. V was shortened by 3 bases and J by 9 bases, with 6 bases between the two germline ends. CDR3 length: 12 amino acids. CDR3 amino acids: CASSDEVSPLHF. The DNA of the CDR3 is TGTGCCAGCAGTGATGAGGTTTCACCCCTCCACTTT.

There are a few counts of this clone. The CDR3 region has the DNA TGTGCCTGGAGTCCTACTCGTGGAAACACCATATATTTT. Translating gives CAWSPTRGNTIYF. The V and J genes are TRBV30 and TRBJ1-3; D uncertain. Germline V gene sequence: CDR1 GTSNPN, CDR2 SVGIG (reference sequence). Trimming stripped 2 bases from V and 3 bases from J, with 8 bases between. This CDR3 region has 13 residues.

Worth noting for this clone: The junction shows a germline mismatch at one end, possibly a read error. V is TRBV4-1 and J is TRBJ2-7, with D possibly TRBD2 on 6 matching bases. CDR3 size: 13 residues. The V gene's germline CDR1 is MGHRA and CDR2 YSYEKL. The DNA for the CDR3 is TGCGCCAGCAGCCAAGATGGGGGGAACCAACAACAATTC. Residues: CASSQDGGNQQQF.

V usage is TRBV25-1 and J usage is TRBJ1-2; D remains unclear. Trimming removed 7 bases from V and 2 bases from J, with 8 bases in between. The CDR3 is made up of 12 amino acids. Per the germline V gene, CDR1 is MGHDK and CDR2 is SYGVNS. CDR3 sequence: CASKGLNYGYTF. For the CDR3, the DNA is TGTGCCAGCAAAGGACTGAACTATGGCTACACCTTC.

The chain uses TRBV10-3 and TRBJ2-3, with TRBD1 identical over 7 bases. The V and J ends lost 4 bases and 6 bases, in that order; junction bases with no gene match: 10. This CDR3 comprises 15 residues. Germline CDR1 is ENHRY and CDR2 is SYGVKD. The CDR3 coding sequence is TGTGCCATCAGTGTGGGGACAGCGAGTAGGGATACGCAGTATTTT. Protein product: CAISVGTASRDTQYF.

The J gene is TRBJ2-7, the V gene TRBV29-1; D is possibly TRBD1 (6 bases). CDR3 length: 13 amino acids. Germline-derived CDR1 and CDR2 are SQVTM and ANQGSEA. V lost 6 bases and J 3 bases, leaving 15 bases between the germline ends. This CDR3 is CSVSPTGNYEQYF. The CDR3 region has the DNA TGCAGCGTCTCACCCACAGGGAACTACGAGCAGTACTTC.

This chain uses TRBV5-1 with TRBJ2-1; D is unclear. The CDR3 loop spans 15 amino acids. V shed 0 bases and J shed 4 bases, with 11 bases lying between them. Germline CDR1 and CDR2: SGHRS and YFSETQ. CDR3 coding DNA: TGCGCCAGCAGCTTGGCCGAACCCGGGTACAATGAGCAGTTCTTC. It codes for CASSLAEPGYNEQFF.

The chain is built from TRBV10-3 and TRBJ1-1; a weak D match, TRBD1 (6 bases). V was shortened by 8 bases and J by 2 bases, with 9 bases between the two germline ends. The CDR3 length is 12 residues. Per germline, CDR1 ENHRY and CDR2 SYGVKD. The CDR3 loop reads CAIGDTNTEAFF. The DNA of the CDR3 is TGTGCCATCGGGGACACTAACACTGAAGCTTTCTTT.

The count of this clone is one. The V call is TRBV2, the J call TRBJ2-7; D is possibly TRBD2 (5 bases). Germline loops: CDR1 SNHLY, CDR2 FYNNEI. Deletions cut 4 bases from V and 6 bases from J, with 22 bases between. This CDR3 region has 16 residues. CDR3 in DNA: TGTGCCAGCAGTGTACGACTGAACAGCGAGCGGTCCGAGCAGTACTTC. Translation gives CASSVRLNSERSEQYF. The full variable domain, in which reference TRBV2 and TRBJ2-7 provide the parts outside the CDR3, is EPEVTQTPSHQVTQMGQEVILRCVPISNHLYFYWYRQILGQKVEFLVSFYNNEISEKSEIFDDQFSVERPDGSNFTLKIRSTKLEDSAMYFCASSVRLNSERSEQYFGPGTRLTVT.

This clone was picked up a small number of times. V gene TRBV7-2 combines with J gene TRBJ2-3; possibly TRBD2 for D (6 bases). Germline CDR1 SGHTA, CDR2 FQGNSA. V dropped 6 bases and J dropped 0 bases, with 10 bases sitting between them. This CDR3 comprises 14 residues. This CDR3 is CASRAGASTDTQYF. The CDR3 coding sequence is TGTGCCAGCAGAGCGGGTGCAAGCACAGATACGCAGTATTTT.

The V and J genes are TRBV23-1 and TRBJ1-5, with 8 bases matching TRBD1. TRBV23-1 is placed among ORFs of uncertain function. Unmatched junction bases numbered 1, after V lost 4 bases and J lost 5 bases. The CDR3 loop spans 13 amino acids. The CDR3 protein is CASSPDRDQPQHF. The CDR3 DNA is TGCGCCAGCAGTCCGGACAGGGATCAGCCCCAGCATTTT.

The V and J genes are TRBV5-1 and TRBJ2-6; no firm D call. Trimming pared 2 bases from V and 4 bases from J, leaving 13 bases between. The germline CDR1 and CDR2 sequences are SGHRS and YFSETQ. CDR3 size: 16 residues. DNA of the CDR3: TGCGCCAGCAGCTTTAGGCCTGCTGCGGGGGCCAACGTCCTGACTTTC. Protein: CASSFRPAAGANVLTF.

Details on this clone: Distinct nucleotide sequences in the sample also encode this CDR3. The chain joins TRBV20-1 to TRBJ1-1; D is unclear. V gave up 3 bases and J gave up 3 bases, with 5 bases separating them. There are 11 residues in the CDR3. The germline CDR1 and CDR2 sequences are DFQATT and SNEGSKA (reference sequence). The CDR3 sequence: CSARRDTEAFF. The DNA of the CDR3 is TGCAGTGCTAGGCGCGACACTGAAGCTTTCTTT.

This clone appeared a few times. The chain joins TRBV7-9 to TRBJ2-4, with 8 bases lining up with TRBD2. J gave up 5 bases and V 4 bases, and 7 bases lay outside the gene matches. The CDR3 is 15 amino acids. Germline CDR1 is SEHNR and CDR2 is FQNEAQ (reference sequence). The CDR3 spells CASSSAGSGENIQYF. CDR3 coding DNA: TGTGCCAGCAGCTCCGCGGGTAGCGGGGAAAACATTCAGTACTTC. Combining the CDR3 with reference TRBV7-9 and TRBJ2-4 gives the whole variable domain DTGVSQNPRHKITKRGQNVTFRCDPISEHNRLYWYRQTLGQGPEFLTYFQNEAQLEKSRLLSDRFSAERPKGSFSTLEIQRTEQGDSAMYLCASSSAGSGENIQYFGAGTRLSVL.

The genes are TRBV29-1 and TRBJ2-2; D gene ambiguous. The germline V gene has CDR1 SQVTM and CDR2 ANQGSEA. V was cut by 4 bases and J by 0 bases, with 6 bases left in between. The CDR3 has 13 amino acids. The CDR3 nucleotides read TGCAGCGTTGCGGCAGCGAACACCGGGGAGCTGTTTTTT. Protein product: CSVAAANTGELFF.

The chain employs TRBV13 and TRBJ1-2; 12 bases match TRBD1. The CDR3 spans 16 residues. CDR1 is PRHDT and CDR2 is FYEKMQ in the germline V gene (reference sequence). J lost 6 bases, V lost 5 bases, and 10 bases had no gene match. The CDR3 DNA sequence: TGTGCCAGCAGCCAACGCCGGGGACAGGGGGCTGATGGCTACACCTTC. Encoded protein: CASSQRRGQGADGYTF.

The CDR3 DNA reads as TGCAGCGTTGTCGTTGCAGATACGCAGTATTTT. Translation: CSVVVADTQYF. This chain links TRBV29-1 with TRBJ2-3; no clear D gene. The V and J ends lost 4 bases and 4 bases respectively, with 6 bases between them. The CDR3 extends over 11 amino acids. Germline loops: CDR1 SQVTM, CDR2 ANQGSEA.

The chain uses TRBV7-2 and TRBJ2-6; the match to TRBD1 covers 9 bases. V shed 5 bases and J 2 bases; nucleotides not matched to a gene: 7. CDR3 length: 17 residues. CDR1 is SGHTA and CDR2 is FQGNSA in the germline V gene. The CDR3 nucleotides read TGTGCCAGCAGCCAGGGACAGGGACGAGCTGGGGCCAACGTCCTGACTTTC. Its protein is CASSQGQGRAGANVLTF.

In this sample, this clone turned up once. The chain employs TRBV30 and TRBJ1-2; no reliable D call. From germline, CDR1 is GTSNPN and CDR2 SVGIG (reference sequence). The CDR3 is 10 amino acids. V dropped 5 bases and J dropped 6 bases, with 7 bases sitting between them. CDR3 bases: TGTGCCTGGGGAGAACATGGCTACACCTTC. This sequence encodes CAWGEHGYTF.